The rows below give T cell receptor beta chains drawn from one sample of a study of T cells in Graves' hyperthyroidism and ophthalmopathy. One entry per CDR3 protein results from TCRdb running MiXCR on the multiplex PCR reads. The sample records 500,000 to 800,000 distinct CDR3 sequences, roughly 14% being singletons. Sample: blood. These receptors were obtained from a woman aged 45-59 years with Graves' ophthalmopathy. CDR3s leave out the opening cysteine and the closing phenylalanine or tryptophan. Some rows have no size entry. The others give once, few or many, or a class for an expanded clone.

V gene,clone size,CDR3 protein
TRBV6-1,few,ASRGTADTEAF
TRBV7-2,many,ASSLAGASTDTQY
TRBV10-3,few,AISESGTRRITDTQY
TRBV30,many,ACRRAEETQY
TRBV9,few,ASSVVRSSYNSPLH
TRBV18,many,ASSPADLNTGELF
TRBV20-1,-,SARRGTGGSYNSPLH
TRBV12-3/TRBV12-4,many,ASSLATGVHEQY
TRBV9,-,ASSENPGQKGEAF
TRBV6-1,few,ASSEAPRTVLFNYEQY
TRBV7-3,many,ASSLLAGGNSPLH
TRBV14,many,ASSHWDRGSYEQY
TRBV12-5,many,ASGHGQGRGEAF
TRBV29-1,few,SVVTEGGYT
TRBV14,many,ASSQQFGSGGGTQY
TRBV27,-,ASSFGTGDTEAF
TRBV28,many,ASSPGLAGGNTQY
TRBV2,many,ASSGAATDTQY
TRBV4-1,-,ASSQTGFSYNEQF
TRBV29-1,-,SAEPRTGPKETQY
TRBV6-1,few,ASTLWRDGEQY
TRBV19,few,ASRSDGSGFGTQY
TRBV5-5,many,ASSSPQGAPDGYT
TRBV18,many,ASSPPSGRNTGELF
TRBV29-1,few,SASPGVETQY
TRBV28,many,ASSPRGENTEAF